The 27 T cell receptor beta chains presented below share a single source sample, sequenced in a study of T cell clonotyping in hematopoietic cell transplantation. Specified time point: recipient sample about 28 days before transplant, after cytoreduction. TCRdb's table, derived via immunoSEQ multiplex PCR, lists solely in-frame clones and lacks some. The sample records about 36,000 clones, roughly 94% being singletons. Sequenced material: peripheral blood mononuclear cells, taken before stem cell transplant. The receptors originated from a man aged 35-49 years with chronic myeloid leukemia. Some clones in this sample may be carry-over from other donors' samples.

V gene TRBV6-5 combines with J gene TRBJ2-1; D uncertain. Germline CDR1 reads MNHEY; CDR2 reads SVGAGI. V gave up 4 bases and J gave up 4 bases, with 14 bases separating them. The CDR3 length is 15 residues. The CDR3 protein is CASSSGSQPYNEQFF. The CDR3 DNA sequence: TGTGCCAGCAGTTCCGGGTCCCAACCATACAATGAGCAGTTCTTC.

The gene calls are TRBV11-3 and TRBJ2-7; D not certain. CDR3 length: 12 residues. The V gene lost 4 bases and the J gene lost 0 bases, with 4 bases spanning the gap. Germline CDR1 reads SGHNT; CDR2 reads YENEEA. The CDR3 region is CASSSRSYEQYF. The CDR3 DNA is TGTGCCAGCAGCTCCCGCTCCTACGAGCAGTACTTC.

The J gene is TRBJ2-1, the V gene TRBV28; weak D call: TRBD2 (7 bases). The germline gives CDR1 MDHEN, CDR2 SYDVKM. The V and J ends lost 7 bases and 6 bases respectively, with 19 bases between them. The CDR3 is 15 amino acids. In DNA, the CDR3 is TGTGCCAGCACCGTAGGGGGGGCTGGTCCCAATGAGCAGTTCTTC. Translating gives CASTVGGAGPNEQFF. Drawing the rest from reference TRBV28 and TRBJ2-1, the complete variable domain is DVKVTQSSRYLVKRTGEKVFLECVQDMDHENMFWYRQDPGLGLRLIYFSYDVKMKEKGDIPEGYSVSREKKERFSLILESASTNQTSMYLCASTVGGAGPNEQFFGPGTRLTVL.

The rearrangement uses TRBV10-3 and TRBJ1-1; D is unresolved. The ends were cut back, 8 bases at V and 6 bases at J, with 7 bases in the middle. CDR3 length equals 10 residues. The germline CDR1 and CDR2 sequences are ENHRY and SYGVKD. The CDR3 sequence is CAIGQSEAFF. For the CDR3, the DNA is TGTGCCATCGGTCAGTCTGAAGCTTTCTTT.

CDR3 region: CASGYLTGGVFGNTIYF. The CDR3 DNA reads as TGTGCTAGTGGTTATCTGACAGGGGGAGTATTTGGAAACACCATATATTTT. The V gene is TRBV12-5, the J gene TRBJ1-3, with 9 bases matching TRBD1. After removal of 4 bases from V and 3 bases from J, the junction contained 10 bases not matched to a gene. From germline, CDR1 is LGHNT and CDR2 FRNRAP. The CDR3 loop spans 17 amino acids.

V is TRBV12-5 and J is TRBJ1-5, with a weak D call TRBD1 (5 bases). The CDR3 spans 17 residues. From germline, CDR1 is LGHNT and CDR2 FRNRAP. V lost 7 bases to trimming and J lost 3 bases, with 22 bases between them. The CDR3 DNA sequence: TGTGCTAGTGCCCTAATCTCGAGGGACGGGTACAATCAGCCCCAGCATTTT. Translating gives CASALISRDGYNQPQHF. Filled out from reference TRBV12-5 and TRBJ1-5, the complete variable domain reads DARVTQTPRHKVTEMGQEVTMRCQPILGHNTVFWYRQTMMQGLELLAYFRNRAPLDDSGMPKDRFSAEMPDATLATLKIQPSEPRDSAVYFCASALISRDGYNQPQHFGDGTRLSIL.

V and J are TRBV7-2 and TRBJ1-5, with 10 positions matching TRBD1. CDR3 length: 15 amino acids. V lost 2 bases, J lost 4 bases, and 2 bases stayed unmatched. CDR1 and CDR2 (germline): SGHTA, FQGNSA. Here the CDR3 reads CASSLSGQGNQPQHF. CDR3 sequence (DNA): TGTGCCAGCAGCTTATCGGGACAGGGGAATCAGCCCCAGCATTTT.

The rearrangement uses TRBV5-5 and TRBJ2-7; the D is unclear. Germline assignment: CDR1 SGHKS and CDR2 YYEKEE (reference sequence). With 1 base removed from V and 1 base from J, the gap between germline ends came to 9 bases. This CDR3 contains 14 residues. The CDR3 is CASSLQGFSYEQYF. The CDR3 bases are TGTGCCAGCAGCTTGCAAGGGTTTTCCTACGAGCAGTACTTC.

This chain joins TRBV30 and TRBJ1-4, with D unclear. CDR3 size: 11 residues. In germline, CDR1 is GTSNPN, CDR2 SVGIG (reference sequence). Trimming shortened V by 3 bases and J by 6 bases, and 5 bases separated the two germline ends. The CDR3: CAWSLYEKLFF. As DNA, the CDR3 is TGTGCCTGGAGCCTTTATGAAAAACTGTTTTTT.

V is TRBV4-2 and J is TRBJ1-5; weak D call: TRBD1 (5 bases). CDR1 and CDR2 from the germline V gene are LGHNA and YNFKEQ. CDR3 size: 14 residues. The V end was cut by 1 base, the J end by 10 bases, with 14 bases between. DNA for the CDR3: TGTGCCAGCAGCCAAGTGGGGCAGGGTGAACCCCAGCATTTT. Residues: CASSQVGQGEPQHF.

The chain is built from TRBV4-3 and TRBJ2-7; TRBD1 matches 8 bases. The CDR3 covers 15 residues. CDR1 and CDR2 (germline): LGHNA, YSLEER. The V gene end was trimmed by 2 bases and the J gene end by 3 bases; junction bases not matched to a gene: 6. The CDR3 reads CASSQLRGPSYEQYF. The CDR3 coding sequence is TGCGCCAGCAGCCAACTCAGGGGGCCAAGCTACGAGCAGTACTTC.

The chain combines TRBV28 with TRBJ1-4, with D tentatively TRBD1 (5 bases). The CDR3 spans 17 residues. Per germline, CDR1 MDHEN and CDR2 SYDVKM. V lost 3 bases and J lost 0, with 14 bases in between. DNA of the CDR3: TGTGCCAGCAGTTTTGTTGACAGCCCTGCAACTAATGAAAAACTGTTTTTT. It yields the protein CASSFVDSPATNEKLFF.

The chain uses TRBV4-1 and TRBJ1-4; the D is unclear. The V and J ends lost 5 bases and 8 bases respectively, with 6 bases between them. The length of the CDR3 is 11 residues. The V gene's germline CDR1 is MGHRA and CDR2 YSYEKL. The CDR3 nucleotides are TGCGCCAGCAGCTATGCCGAAAAACTGTTTTTT. Translating gives CASSYAEKLFF.

The gene calls are TRBV11-3 and TRBJ2-7, with a tentative D call TRBD1 (6 bases). The V end was cut by 5 bases, the J end by 5 bases, with 10 bases between. CDR1 is SGHNT, CDR2 YENEEA, per germline. The CDR3 spans 12 residues. CDR3 amino acids: CASSLNRDEQYF. CDR3 coding DNA: TGTGCCAGCAGCCTCAACAGGGACGAGCAGTACTTC.

V gene TRBV6-1 combines with J gene TRBJ1-1, with D tentatively TRBD1 (6 bases). The CDR3 consists of 14 residues. Deletions cut 6 bases from V and 3 bases from J, with 14 bases between. Germline V gene lookup returns CDR1 MNHNS and CDR2 SASEGT. As DNA, the CDR3 is TGTGCCAGCAGCCACGGAGCAGGGGACACTGAAGCTTTCTTT. Residues: CASSHGAGDTEAFF.

The chain carries TRBV6-5 and TRBJ1-1, with D unclear. The CDR3 length is 13 residues. Between the trimmed V and J ends, which lost 8 bases and 1 base, there was a span of 11 bases. Germline-derived CDR1 and CDR2 are MNHEY and SVGAGI. This CDR3 is CASFAGPNTEAFF. Here the CDR3 DNA reads TGTGCCAGCTTTGCGGGTCCGAACACTGAAGCTTTCTTT.

The CDR3 coding sequence is TGTGCCAGCAGTTACTCGAGGGACTACAATGAGCAGTTCTTC. This gives the protein CASSYSRDYNEQFF. The V and J genes are TRBV6-5 and TRBJ2-1; weak D call: TRBD2 (5 bases). CDR1 MNHEY and CDR2 SVGAGI come from the germline V gene. The CDR3 spans 14 residues. The germline V and J ends were trimmed by 0 bases and 3 bases, with 6 bases remaining between them.

This chain connects TRBV10-3 to TRBJ1-2; D remains ambiguous. Trimming removed 8 bases from V and 0 bases from J, with 7 bases in between. The germline V gene encodes CDR1 ENHRY and CDR2 SYGVKD. The CDR3 has 12 amino acids. The CDR3 reads CAISAANYGYTF. The CDR3 DNA reads as TGTGCCATCTCGGCAGCTAACTATGGCTACACCTTC.

This clone was recorded only once. The chain carries TRBV7-9 and TRBJ2-7, with D possibly called TRBD1 or TRBD2 (6 bases each). With 5 bases removed from V and 8 bases from J, the gap between germline ends came to 13 bases. Germline V gene data show CDR1 as SEHNR and CDR2 as FQNEAQ (reference sequence). This CDR3 spans 12 amino acids. The CDR3 here is CASSPEGGQQYF. CDR3 coding DNA: TGTGCCAGCAGCCCCGAGGGGGGCCAGCAGTACTTC.

The chain uses TRBV28 and TRBJ2-7, with a weak D call TRBD1 (5 bases). V was clipped by 2 bases and J by 3 bases, with 5 bases between them. There are 12 residues in the CDR3. The V gene's germline CDR1 is MDHEN and CDR2 SYDVKM. The CDR3: CASSLDSYEQYF. Here the CDR3 DNA reads TGTGCCAGCAGTTTAGACAGCTACGAGCAGTACTTC.

The rearrangement links TRBV5-6 to TRBJ2-1; 7 bases fit TRBD2. The V and J ends lost 2 bases and 2 bases, in that order; junction bases with no gene match: 10. Germline V gene lookup returns CDR1 SGHDT and CDR2 YYEEEE. The CDR3 contains 17 residues. The CDR3 bases are TGTGCCAGCAGCTTCCTACCGGGAGGCAGGGCCTACAATGAGCAGTTCTTC. It specifies CASSFLPGGRAYNEQFF.

V usage is TRBV29-1 and J usage is TRBJ1-2, with a tentative D call TRBD1 (6 bases). Trimming stripped 0 bases from V and 7 bases from J, with 18 bases between. The CDR3 is made up of 15 amino acids. The germline V gene encodes CDR1 SQVTM and CDR2 ANQGSEA. The CDR3 sequence: CSVEDGSSRGGGYTF. CDR3 DNA sequence: TGCAGCGTTGAAGATGGTAGTTCCAGGGGAGGTGGCTACACCTTC.

This chain uses TRBV30 with TRBJ1-5, with D hard to call. Deletions cut 1 base from V and 3 bases from J, with 4 bases between. CDR1 and CDR2 from the germline V gene are GTSNPN and SVGIG (reference sequence). CDR3 length: 12 amino acids. CDR3 in DNA: TGTGCCTGGAGTGAGAACAATCAGCCCCAGCATTTT. Translation: CAWSENNQPQHF.

The chain recombines TRBV2 with TRBJ1-2; D is unclear. V lost 8 bases to trimming and J lost 0 bases, with 13 bases between them. The CDR3 loop spans 14 amino acids. Germline loops: CDR1 SNHLY, CDR2 FYNNEI. The CDR3 sequence is CASRSGKSNYGYTF. The CDR3 nucleotides are TGTGCCAGCCGAAGCGGGAAATCTAACTATGGCTACACCTTC.

The rearrangement links TRBV27 to TRBJ2-7; 8 positions agree with TRBD1. This CDR3 has 14 amino acids. Germline lookup yields CDR1 MNHEY and CDR2 SMNVEV (reference sequence). Losses at the gene ends were 8 bases for V and 0 bases for J; bases not matched to a gene: 6. The CDR3 spells CASWDRPNSYEQYF. As DNA, the CDR3 is TGTGCCAGCTGGGACAGGCCAAACTCCTACGAGCAGTACTTC.

This sequence joins TRBV14 and TRBJ1-2; D not resolved. V lost 4 bases and J 8 bases, leaving 14 bases between the germline ends. From germline, CDR1 is SGHDN and CDR2 FVKESK. The length of the CDR3 is 13 residues. The CDR3 sequence: CASSLRSTRGYTF. The DNA for the CDR3 is TGTGCCAGCAGCCTCCGCTCCACGAGGGGCTACACCTTC. Full variable domain (outside the CDR3, taken from reference TRBV14 and TRBJ1-2): EAGVTQFPSHSVIEKGQTVTLRCDPISGHDNLYWYRRVMGKEIKFLLHFVKESKQDESGMPNNRFLAERTGGTYSTLKVQPAELEDSGVYFCASSLRSTRGYTFGSGTRLTVV.

V is TRBV30 and J is TRBJ2-3; 7 bases agree with TRBD1. The germline CDR1 and CDR2 sequences are GTSNPN and SVGIG (reference sequence). The ends lost 2 bases at V and 4 bases at J; junction bases unmatched: 6. CDR3 size: 14 residues. The CDR3 spells CAWSRQGLADTQYF. The CDR3 DNA reads TGTGCCTGGAGTCGACAGGGATTGGCAGATACGCAGTATTTT.